This T cell receptor (beta chain) derives from a study of cytomegalovirus exposure and HLA in healthy donors. For the study at large: Tens of millions of unique TCR sequences came from HLA-typed donors in an early release. Findings and caveats of the study: There were some V segments, including TRBV6-2 and TRBV6-3, excluded as indistinguishable. DRB1 had the most TCR associations and HLA-C the fewest, a later analysis found, with rates varying by HLA locus.

The donors (healthy individuals) were bone marrow donors. This clone was seen only a few times. Its target is unknown. Amplification used 60 Vbeta primers and 13 Jbeta primers. Measured with immunoSEQ multiplex PCR; TCRdb has only the in-frame clones, and not every one. The data hold around 140,000 clones, with about 10% observed a single time. Germline CDR1 and CDR2: SGHTA and FQGNSA. This CDR3 comprises 18 residues. V shed 1 base, J shed 2 bases, and the junction held 7 bases outside the gene matches. The chain couples TRBV7-2 to TRBJ2-5; the match to TRBD2 covers 13 bases. The material sequenced was PBMCs. This TCR was sampled from a woman in her 40s in good health and CMV-seropositive. This CDR3 is CASSLVLLAGGFQETQYF. The CDR3 nucleotides are TGTGCCAGCAGCTTAGTTTTACTAGCGGGGGGGTTTCAAGAGACCCAGTACTTC.